This T cell receptor beta chain was recorded in a study of blood T cell repertoires in COVID-19. Assay used: immunoSEQ multiplex PCR; TCRdb lists only in-frame clones, some missing. Here the sample spans about 170,000 clones, 85% being singletons. The sequence was collected from a human donor with acute or convalescent COVID-19. The donor label of this sample is uncertain. The material sequenced was peripheral blood.

The CDR3 DNA sequence: TGTGCCAGCAGCATCAAACTAGCGGAGACCCAGTACTTC. As protein: CASSIKLAETQYF. J is TRBJ2-5 and V is TRBV7-2; 7 bases match TRBD2. Germline assignment: CDR1 SGHTA and CDR2 FQGNSA. The CDR3 runs 13 residues. The trim removed 5 bases at V and 5 bases at J, leaving 5 bases unmatched.